Shown below are 26 T cell receptor beta chains from a single sample sequenced in a study of molecular identifiers for immune sequencing clone quantification. One entry per CDR3 protein, called by TCRdb with MiXCR from the PCR reads. The profile shows 9,500 to 15,000 distinct CDR3 sequences, roughly 18% of them singletons. The sample consisted of naive CD8+ T cells from blood, with Jurkat cell RNA spiked in. Subset meaning: FACS-sorted CD8+CD4-CCR7+CD45RA+ naive T cells. The receptors originated from a human donor in good health. Some libraries in this study had Jurkat cell RNA spiked in.

In this sample, this clonotype turned up many times. The chain uses TRBV12-3 or TRBV12-4 and TRBJ1-1; perhaps TRBD1 as D (5 bases). The CDR3 covers 14 residues. V lost 1 base and J lost 4, with 10 bases in between. The CDR3 DNA is TGTGCCAGCAGTTTAGAGTGGCAGGGCACTGAAGCTTTCTTT. Amino acid sequence: CASSLEWQGTEAFF.

This clonotype is medium-sized by share. The chain combines TRBV29-1 with TRBJ2-7; D unclear. Germline assignment: CDR1 SQVTM and CDR2 ANQGSEA. V lost 3 bases and J 3 bases, leaving 9 bases between the germline ends. CDR3 length: 12 amino acids. CDR3 in amino acids: CSVDSGGYEQYF. CDR3 nucleotides: TGCAGCGTTGATAGTGGCGGCTACGAGCAGTACTTC.

This clonotype was seen many times. The V gene is TRBV9, the J gene TRBJ2-3; D unresolved. The CDR3 consists of 16 residues. Per the germline V gene, CDR1 is SGDLS and CDR2 is YYNGEE. V lost 3 bases and J 4 bases, leaving 18 bases between the germline ends. The CDR3 bases are TGTGCCAGCAGCGGGAAAGCATTAGGGTACGCAGATACGCAGTATTTT. Its translation: CASSGKALGYADTQYF.

This clonotype is termed medium-sized. The chain links TRBV20-1 to TRBJ2-7; 9 nucleotides align to TRBD2. This CDR3 is built from 16 residues. Germline loops: CDR1 DFQATT, CDR2 SNEGSKA (reference sequence). After removal of 0 bases from V and 3 bases from J, the junction contained 9 bases not matched to a gene. For the CDR3, the DNA is TGCAGTGCTAGAGATGGGGTAATAGCGGGAGACTACGAGCAGTACTTC. As protein: CSARDGVIAGDYEQYF.

This clonotype has ten or more counts. The chain is built from TRBV12-3 or TRBV12-4 and TRBJ2-7; D gene ambiguous. The CDR3 runs to 12 residues. V was clipped by 2 bases and J by 3 bases, with 5 bases between them. The CDR3 sequence is CASSLYLYEQYF. The CDR3 nucleotides read TGTGCCAGCAGTTTATATCTCTACGAGCAGTACTTC.

Sample share makes this clonotype medium-sized. V is TRBV28 and J is TRBJ2-4; TRBD1 is a possible D gene (5 bases). This CDR3 spans 16 amino acids. Germline V gene lookup returns CDR1 MDHEN and CDR2 SYDVKM. V was shortened by 4 bases and J by 0 bases, with 13 bases between the two germline ends. The DNA of the CDR3 is TGTGCCAGCAGTTCTACACAGGAACTAGCCAAAAACATTCAGTACTTC. It codes for CASSSTQELAKNIQYF.

By sample share, this clonotype is medium-sized. The chain combines TRBV7-8 with TRBJ2-7; 9 bases fit TRBD1. With V trimmed by 5 bases and J by 1 base, 6 bases remained unmatched. The germline CDR1 and CDR2 sequences are SGHVS and FQNEAQ. CDR3 length: 15 residues. The CDR3 DNA is TGTGCCAGCAGCCCAGCGGGACAGGGTTCCTACGAGCAGTACTTC. The encoded protein is CASSPAGQGSYEQYF.

This clonotype was observed many times. This chain joins TRBV14 and TRBJ2-1; perhaps TRBD1 as D (6 bases). Per germline, CDR1 SGHDN and CDR2 FVKESK. The CDR3 spans 15 residues. V lost 1 base and J lost 8, with 15 bases in between. The CDR3 DNA follows: TGTGCCAGCAGCCAAGTAGCACAGGGTATGGATGAGCAGTTCTTC. Its translation is CASSQVAQGMDEQFF.

This clonotype was found many times. J is TRBJ2-5 and V is TRBV7-9, with D perhaps matching TRBD2 (6 bases). V shed 4 bases and J shed 0 bases, with 15 bases lying between them. Germline V lookup: CDR1 SEHNR, CDR2 FQNEAQ (reference sequence). CDR3 size: 16 residues. CDR3 in DNA: TGTGCCAGCAGCTCCCGCAGCGGGCGAAACCAAGAGACCCAGTACTTC. Amino acid sequence: CASSSRSGRNQETQYF.

Of note for this clonotype: At one of its ends the junction is not consistent with the germline gene, which may arise from a read error. The rearrangement joins TRBV5-1 to TRBJ2-2, with D possibly TRBD2 on 5 matching bases. Germline loops: CDR1 SGHRS, CDR2 YFSETQ. This CDR3 region has 12 residues. The CDR3 DNA follows: TGTGCCAGCAGCCTATACACCGGGGAGCTGGTTTTT. Its protein product is CASSLYTGELVF.

Comment on this clonotype: A much larger clone differs by one base, so this may be a read error. The V call is TRBV14, the J call TRBJ2-5, with 8 bases lining up with TRBD1. In germline, CDR1 is SGHDN, CDR2 FVKESK. The CDR3 is 15 amino acids. CDR3 in amino acids: CASSSVWETGETQHF. The CDR3 DNA reads TGTGCCAGCAGTTCCGTTTGGGAGACAGGGGAGACCCAGCACTTC.

The chain combines TRBV24-1 with TRBJ2-5; a weak D match, TRBD1 (5 bases). This CDR3 comprises 16 residues. In germline, CDR1 is KGHDR, CDR2 SFDVKD. V lost 3 bases to trimming and J lost 6 bases, with 19 bases between them. The CDR3 DNA reads TGTGCCACCAGTGATGCACAGGCCTCGGTCATCCAGACCCAGTACTTC. It encodes CATSDAQASVIQTQYF.

About this clonotype itself: A much larger clone sits a single nucleotide away, making a read error possible. The gene calls are TRBV11-2 and TRBJ2-7; D is ambiguous. The CDR3 runs to 13 residues. The V gene lost 5 bases and the J gene lost 2 bases, with 10 bases spanning the gap. Germline V gene data show CDR1 as SGHAT and CDR2 as FQNNGV. CDR3 loop: CASSHGPAYEQYF. DNA of the CDR3: TGTGCCAGCAGCCACGGACCAGCCTACGAGCAGTACTTC.

V is TRBV19 and J is TRBJ2-1; weak D call: TRBD2 (6 bases). The V and J ends lost 1 base and 0 bases respectively, with 13 bases between them. Germline V gene sequence: CDR1 LNHDA, CDR2 SQIVND (reference sequence). This CDR3 contains 17 residues. The CDR3 DNA follows: TGTGCCAGTAGTATAGCCTTATTGACTAGCTCCTACAATGAGCAGTTCTTC. Residues: CASSIALLTSSYNEQFF.

Comments on this clonotype: Given a much more abundant clone one base away, this may be a read error. J is TRBJ1-2 and V is TRBV2, with TRBD1 identical over 7 bases. The J segment lost 7 bases and the V segment lost 5 bases, leaving 13 bases of the junction unmatched. Germline V gene data show CDR1 as SNHLY and CDR2 as FYNNEI. This CDR3 has 15 amino acids. The CDR3: CASSTQGGFEFGYTF. CDR3 coding DNA: TGTGCCAGCAGTACCCAGGGGGGATTTGAGTTTGGCTACACCTTC.

This clonotype occurred many times. J is TRBJ2-7 and V is TRBV9; D remains ambiguous. V was clipped by 4 bases and J by 4 bases, with 9 bases between them. CDR3 length equals 12 residues. Germline CDR1 and CDR2: SGDLS and YYNGEE. CDR3 bases: TGTGCCAGCAGCATTCATCCTTACGAGCAGTACTTC. Protein: CASSIHPYEQYF.

Regarding this clonotype: A much larger clone differs by one base, so this may be a read error. This chain uses TRBV25-1 with TRBJ2-2; D is unclear. The CDR3 has 15 amino acids. Germline loops: CDR1 MGHDK, CDR2 SYGVNS. The V end lost 2 bases, the J end lost 3 bases, and 10 bases lay between the germline ends. The CDR3 region has the DNA TGTGCCAGCAGTGAACGAGACGTCGACACCGGGGAGCTGTTTTTT. This codes for CASSERDVDTGELFF.

Worth noting for this clonotype: Being one base from a much bigger clone, this may be a read error. V is TRBV4-1 and J is TRBJ1-1; 7 bases fit TRBD1. The V segment lost 4 bases and the J segment 3 bases; nucleotides outside the gene matches: 8. The CDR3 spans 15 residues. Germline-derived CDR1 and CDR2 are MGHRA and YSYEKL. The CDR3 spells CASSPTTGDYTEAFF. The CDR3 DNA reads as TGCGCCAGCAGCCCAACAACAGGGGATTACACTGAAGCTTTCTTT.

Within the sample, this clonotype is medium-sized. This chain uses TRBV7-8 with TRBJ1-2; D not resolved. The CDR3 consists of 14 residues. Per the germline V gene, CDR1 is SGHVS and CDR2 is FQNEAQ. The V and J ends lost 0 bases and 0 bases respectively, with 5 bases between them. The CDR3, as DNA: TGTGCCAGCAGCTTAGCGGGAGCTAACTATGGCTACACCTTC. Its protein product is CASSLAGANYGYTF.

This clonotype was picked up many times. J is TRBJ1-5 and V is TRBV15, with D unresolved. The germline V gene encodes CDR1 LNHNV and CDR2 YYDKDF (reference sequence). The CDR3 has 13 amino acids. V lost 6 bases, J lost 2 bases, and 8 bases lay in between. The CDR3 DNA reads TGTGCCACCAGAGAAGGCGGCAATCAGCCCCAGCATTTT. Protein product: CATREGGNQPQHF. The complete variable domain, with remaining parts taken from reference TRBV15 and TRBJ1-5, reads DAMVIQNPRYQVTQFGKPVTLSCSQTLNHNVMYWYQQKSSQAPKLLFHYYDKDFNNEADTPDNFQSRRPNTSFCFLDIRSPGLGDTAMYLCATREGGNQPQHFGDGTRLSIL.

In its sample, this clonotype is medium-sized (0.01 to 0.1%). The CDR3 loop is CASSFGQVLGTDTQYF. CDR3 DNA: TGTGCCAGCAGCTTCGGCCAAGTCCTGGGCACAGATACGCAGTATTTT. The rearrangement uses TRBV7-9 and TRBJ2-3, with D hard to call. V dropped 3 bases and J dropped 1 base, with 14 bases sitting between them. Germline V CDR1 and CDR2: SEHNR, FQNEAQ (reference sequence). The CDR3 consists of 16 residues.

A word on this clonotype: Since a much larger clone is just one base distant, this may be a read error. The gene calls are TRBV4-1 and TRBJ1-2; 9 bases fit TRBD1. V trimming: 4 bases; J trimming: 3 bases; junction bases outside the gene matches: 3. CDR1 and CDR2 (germline): MGHRA, YSYEKL. The CDR3 extends over 14 amino acids. The CDR3 reads CASSRWTGDYGYTF. The CDR3 coding sequence is TGCGCCAGCAGCCGCTGGACAGGGGACTATGGCTACACCTTC.

This clonotype counts as medium-sized. This chain connects TRBV10-2 to TRBJ2-1; no clear D gene. The CDR3 runs 10 residues. V was clipped by 8 bases and J by 9 bases, with 8 bases between them. CDR1 and CDR2 from the germline V gene are WSHSY and SAAADI. CDR3 region: CASGTGEQFF. CDR3 nucleotide sequence: TGCGCCAGCGGTACCGGTGAGCAGTTCTTC.

On this clonotype itself: A much larger clonotype is one base distant, so this may be a read error. The chain employs TRBV28 and TRBJ2-4, with D possibly being TRBD2 (6 bases). This CDR3 is built from 14 residues. CDR1 and CDR2 from the germline V gene are MDHEN and SYDVKM. CDR3 bases: TGTGCCGGCAGTTGGTCTACGGGAGATTCCATTCAGTACTTC. Its protein is CAGSWSTGDSIQYF.

This clonotype has ten or more counts. The chain has TRBV27 and TRBJ2-3; 7 nucleotides line up with TRBD2. J gave up 2 bases and V 2 bases, and 7 bases lay outside the gene matches. The CDR3 is 16 amino acids. The germline CDR1 and CDR2 sequences are MNHEY and SMNVEV (reference sequence). CDR3 nucleotides: TGTGCCAGCAGTTTAGGGGCTAGCGGCGTCACAGATACGCAGTATTTT. The encoded protein is CASSLGASGVTDTQYF.

This clonotype came up many times. The chain links TRBV20-1 to TRBJ2-7, with 7 bases that match TRBD1. Trimming cost V 1 base and J 2 bases; bases outside gene matches: 2. The CDR3 runs 13 residues. Germline CDR1 reads DFQATT; CDR2 reads SNEGSKA (reference sequence). In DNA, the CDR3 is TGCAGTGCTAGAGTAGGGACAGCCTACGAGCAGTACTTC. It encodes CSARVGTAYEQYF.